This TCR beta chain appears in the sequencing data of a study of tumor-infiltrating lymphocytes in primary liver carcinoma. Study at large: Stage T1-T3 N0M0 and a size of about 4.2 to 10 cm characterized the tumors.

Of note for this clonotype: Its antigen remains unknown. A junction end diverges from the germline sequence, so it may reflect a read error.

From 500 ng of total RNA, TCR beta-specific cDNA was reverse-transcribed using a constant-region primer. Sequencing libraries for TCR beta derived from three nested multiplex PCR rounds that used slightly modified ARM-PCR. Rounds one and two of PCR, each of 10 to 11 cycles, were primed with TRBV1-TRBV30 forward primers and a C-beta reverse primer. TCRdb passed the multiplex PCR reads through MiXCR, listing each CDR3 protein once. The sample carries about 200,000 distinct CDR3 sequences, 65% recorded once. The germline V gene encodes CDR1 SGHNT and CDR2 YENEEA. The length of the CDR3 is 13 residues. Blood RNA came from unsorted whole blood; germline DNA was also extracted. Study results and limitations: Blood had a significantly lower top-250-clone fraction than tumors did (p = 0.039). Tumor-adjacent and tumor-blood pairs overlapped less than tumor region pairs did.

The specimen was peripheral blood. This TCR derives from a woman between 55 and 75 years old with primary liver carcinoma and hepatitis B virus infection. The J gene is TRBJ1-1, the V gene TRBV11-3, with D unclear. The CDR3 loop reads CATSLGENTEASF. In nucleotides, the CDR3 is TGTGCCACCAGCTTAGGAGAAAACACTGAAGCTTCCTTT.